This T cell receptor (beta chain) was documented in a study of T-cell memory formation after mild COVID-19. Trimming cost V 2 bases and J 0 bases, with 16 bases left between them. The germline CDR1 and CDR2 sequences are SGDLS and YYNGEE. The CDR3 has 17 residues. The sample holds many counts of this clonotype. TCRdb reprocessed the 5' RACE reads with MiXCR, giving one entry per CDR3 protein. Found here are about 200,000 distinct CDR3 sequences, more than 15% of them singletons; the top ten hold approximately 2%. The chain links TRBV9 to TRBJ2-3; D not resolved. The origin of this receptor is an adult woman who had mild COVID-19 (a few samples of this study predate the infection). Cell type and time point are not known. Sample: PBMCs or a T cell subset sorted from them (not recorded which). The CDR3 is CASSVGSRIPSTDTQYF. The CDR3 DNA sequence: TGTGCCAGCAGCGTTGGATCTAGAATCCCTAGCACAGATACGCAGTATTTT.